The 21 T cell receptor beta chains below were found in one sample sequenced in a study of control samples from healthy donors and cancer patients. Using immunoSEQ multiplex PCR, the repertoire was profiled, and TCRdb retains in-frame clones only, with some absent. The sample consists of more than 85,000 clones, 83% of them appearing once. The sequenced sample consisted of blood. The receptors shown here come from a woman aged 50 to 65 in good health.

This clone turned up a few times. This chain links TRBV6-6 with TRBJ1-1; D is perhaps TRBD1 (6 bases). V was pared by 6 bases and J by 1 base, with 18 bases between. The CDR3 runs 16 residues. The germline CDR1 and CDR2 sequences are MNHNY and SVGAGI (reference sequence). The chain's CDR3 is CASRPTGIKGNTEAFF. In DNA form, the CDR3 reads TGTGCCAGCAGGCCAACAGGGATTAAGGGGAACACTGAAGCTTTCTTT.

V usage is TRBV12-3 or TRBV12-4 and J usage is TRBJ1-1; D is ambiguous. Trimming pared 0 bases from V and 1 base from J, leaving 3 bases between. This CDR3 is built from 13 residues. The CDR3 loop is CASSLARNTEAFF. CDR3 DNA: TGTGCCAGCAGTTTAGCGCGGAACACTGAAGCTTTCTTT.

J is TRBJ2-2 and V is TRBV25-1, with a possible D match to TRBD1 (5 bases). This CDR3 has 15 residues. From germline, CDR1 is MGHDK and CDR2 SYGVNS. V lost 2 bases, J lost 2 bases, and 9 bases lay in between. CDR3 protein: CASSELDRNTGELFF. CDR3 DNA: TGTGCCAGCAGTGAACTCGACAGAAACACCGGGGAGCTGTTTTTT.

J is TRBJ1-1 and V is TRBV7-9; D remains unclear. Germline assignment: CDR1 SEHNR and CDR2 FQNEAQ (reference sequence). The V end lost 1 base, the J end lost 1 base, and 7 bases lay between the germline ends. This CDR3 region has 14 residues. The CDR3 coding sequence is TGTGCCAGCAGCTTAGGTGCAGGGAACACTGAAGCTTTCTTT. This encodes CASSLGAGNTEAFF. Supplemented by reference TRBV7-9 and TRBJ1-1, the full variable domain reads DTGVSQNPRHKITKRGQNVTFRCDPISEHNRLYWYRQTLGQGPEFLTYFQNEAQLEKSRLLSDRFSAERPKGSFSTLEIQRTEQGDSAMYLCASSLGAGNTEAFFGQGTRLTVV.

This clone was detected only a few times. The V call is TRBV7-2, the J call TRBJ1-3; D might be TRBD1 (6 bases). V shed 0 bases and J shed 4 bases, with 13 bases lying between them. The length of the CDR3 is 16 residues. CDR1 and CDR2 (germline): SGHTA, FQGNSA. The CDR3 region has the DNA TGTGCCAGCAGCTTAGCCACGGGGGCGCCCGGAAACACCATATATTTT. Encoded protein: CASSLATGAPGNTIYF.

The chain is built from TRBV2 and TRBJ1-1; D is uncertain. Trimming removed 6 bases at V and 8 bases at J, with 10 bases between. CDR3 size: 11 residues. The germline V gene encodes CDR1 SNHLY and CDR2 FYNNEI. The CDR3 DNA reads TGTGCCAGCAGAGTGTTGGGGGAAGCTTTCTTT. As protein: CASRVLGEAFF.

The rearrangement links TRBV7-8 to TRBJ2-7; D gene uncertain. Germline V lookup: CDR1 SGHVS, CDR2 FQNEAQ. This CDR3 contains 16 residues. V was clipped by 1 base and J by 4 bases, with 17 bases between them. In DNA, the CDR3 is TGTGCCAGCAGCTTAGTTCACGGTGGCAGAAGATACGAGCAGTACTTC. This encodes CASSLVHGGRRYEQYF.

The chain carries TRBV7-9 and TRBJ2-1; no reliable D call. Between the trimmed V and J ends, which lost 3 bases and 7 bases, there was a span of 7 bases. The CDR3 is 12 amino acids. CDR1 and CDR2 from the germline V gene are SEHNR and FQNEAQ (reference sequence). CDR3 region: CASSLSNNEQFF. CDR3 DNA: TGTGCCAGCAGCTTGTCTAATAATGAGCAGTTCTTC.

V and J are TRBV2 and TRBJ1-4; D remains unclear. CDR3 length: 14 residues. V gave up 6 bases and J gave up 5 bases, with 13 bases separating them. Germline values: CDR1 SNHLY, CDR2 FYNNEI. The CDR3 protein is CASREGRVNEKLFF. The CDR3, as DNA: TGTGCCAGCAGGGAGGGAAGGGTAAATGAAAAACTGTTTTTT.

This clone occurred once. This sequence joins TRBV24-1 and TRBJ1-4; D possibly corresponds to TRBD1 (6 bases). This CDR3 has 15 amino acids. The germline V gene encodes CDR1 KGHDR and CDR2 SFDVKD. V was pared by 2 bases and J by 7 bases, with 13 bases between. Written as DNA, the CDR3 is TGTGCCACCAGTGATTCTCAGGGGCAAATTGAAAAACTGTTTTTT. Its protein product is CATSDSQGQIEKLFF.

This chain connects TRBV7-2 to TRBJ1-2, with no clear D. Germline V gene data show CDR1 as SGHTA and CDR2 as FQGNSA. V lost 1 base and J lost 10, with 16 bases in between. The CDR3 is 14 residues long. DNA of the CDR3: TGTGCCAGCAGCTTAGTCGGTGGCAGCCGTGTCTACACCTTC. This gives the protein CASSLVGGSRVYTF.

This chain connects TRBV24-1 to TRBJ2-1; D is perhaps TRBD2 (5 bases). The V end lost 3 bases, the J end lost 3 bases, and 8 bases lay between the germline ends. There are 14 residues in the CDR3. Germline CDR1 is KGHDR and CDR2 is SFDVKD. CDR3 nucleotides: TGTGCCACCAGTGATCCCCGGGGCTACAATGAGCAGTTCTTC. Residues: CATSDPRGYNEQFF.

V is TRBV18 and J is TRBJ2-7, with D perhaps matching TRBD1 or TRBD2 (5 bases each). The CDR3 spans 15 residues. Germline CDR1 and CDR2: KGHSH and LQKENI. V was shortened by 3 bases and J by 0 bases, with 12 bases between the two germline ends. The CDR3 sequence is CASSPPAGSSYEQYF. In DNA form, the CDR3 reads TGTGCCAGCTCACCCCCTGCAGGGAGCTCCTACGAGCAGTACTTC.

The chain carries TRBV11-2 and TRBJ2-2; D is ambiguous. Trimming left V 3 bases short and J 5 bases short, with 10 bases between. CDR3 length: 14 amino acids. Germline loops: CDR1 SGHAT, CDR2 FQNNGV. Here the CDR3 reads CASSFPELTGELFF. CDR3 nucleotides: TGTGCCAGCAGCTTTCCCGAGTTAACCGGGGAGCTGTTTTTT.

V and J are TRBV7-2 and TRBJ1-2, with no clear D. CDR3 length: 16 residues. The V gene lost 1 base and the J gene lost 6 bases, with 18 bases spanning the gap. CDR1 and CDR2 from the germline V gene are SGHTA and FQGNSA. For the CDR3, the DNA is TGTGCCAGCAGCTTAGATCCCAAGACCCGGCCCCATGGCTACACCTTC. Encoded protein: CASSLDPKTRPHGYTF.

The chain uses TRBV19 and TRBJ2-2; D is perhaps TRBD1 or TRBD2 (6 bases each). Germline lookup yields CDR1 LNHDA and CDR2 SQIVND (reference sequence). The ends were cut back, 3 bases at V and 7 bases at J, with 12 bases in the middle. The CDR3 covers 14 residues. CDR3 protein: CASSMRGANGELFF. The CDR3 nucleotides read TGTGCCAGTAGTATGAGGGGGGCCAACGGGGAGCTGTTTTTT.

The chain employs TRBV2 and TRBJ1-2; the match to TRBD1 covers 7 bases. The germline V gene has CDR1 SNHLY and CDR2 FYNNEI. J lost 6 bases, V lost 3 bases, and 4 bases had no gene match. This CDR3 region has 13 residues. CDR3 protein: CASSDDREDGYTF. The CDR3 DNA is TGTGCCAGCAGTGACGACAGGGAGGATGGCTACACCTTC.

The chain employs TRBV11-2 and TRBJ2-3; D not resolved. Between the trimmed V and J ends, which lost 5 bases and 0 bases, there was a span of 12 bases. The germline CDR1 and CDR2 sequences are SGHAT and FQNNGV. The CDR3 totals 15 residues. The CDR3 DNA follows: TGTGCCAGCAGCCCCGTTCCGGCGAGCACAGATACGCAGTATTTT. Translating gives CASSPVPASTDTQYF.

CDR3 loop: CASSFLTGGPDEQFF. The DNA for the CDR3 is TGTGCCAGCAGCTTTCTTACGGGAGGCCCGGATGAGCAGTTCTTC. This chain joins TRBV5-6 and TRBJ2-1; 7 bases map to TRBD2. V was pared by 2 bases and J by 8 bases, with 10 bases of the junction left unmatched. Germline CDR1 is SGHDT and CDR2 is YYEEEE. The CDR3 is made up of 15 amino acids.

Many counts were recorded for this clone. The CDR3 coding sequence is TGTGCCAGCAGTTTTCAGATGGCGCCTAACAATGAGCAGTTCTTC. It yields the protein CASSFQMAPNNEQFF. The rearrangement uses TRBV27 and TRBJ2-1; D call uncertain. The CDR3 runs 15 residues. Trimming removed 3 bases from V and 5 bases from J, with 14 bases in between. The V gene's germline CDR1 is MNHEY and CDR2 SMNVEV (reference sequence).

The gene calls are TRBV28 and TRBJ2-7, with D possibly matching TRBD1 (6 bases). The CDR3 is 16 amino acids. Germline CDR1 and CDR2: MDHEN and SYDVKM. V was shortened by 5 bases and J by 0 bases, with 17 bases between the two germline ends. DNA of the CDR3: TGTGCCAGCAGTCCCCCGGGACAAAGATTCTCCTACGAGCAGTACTTC. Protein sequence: CASSPPGQRFSYEQYF.